There are a few counts of the clone carrying this TCR beta chain. What it binds is not known. This entry comes from a study of cytomegalovirus exposure and HLA in healthy donors. Vbeta (60) and Jbeta (13) primers were used in the PCR. Data came from immunoSEQ multiplex PCR; TCRdb stores just in-frame clones and leaves some out. The table lists more than 150,000 clones, roughly 82% of them singletons. Overall study findings and caveats: Most of the TCR beta V segments (in an earlier analysis) were productive either about 87% or about 30% of the time.

In germline, CDR1 is SGHTA, CDR2 FQGTGA. Trimming shortened V by 6 bases and J by 1 base, and 9 bases separated the two germline ends. This CDR3 has 13 residues. The chain joins TRBV7-3 to TRBJ1-1; no clear D gene. What was sequenced was PBMCs. This receptor was identified in a girl aged 2 to 9 in good health and CMV-seropositive. CDR3 in amino acids: CASRVDPNTEAFF. The DNA of the CDR3 is TGTGCCAGCAGAGTAGATCCGAACACTGAAGCTTTCTTT.